The entry below describes one TCR beta chain. The sample originates from a study of glioma-infiltrating T cells after dendritic cell vaccination. Study at large: Treatment, given 2003 to 2012, was autologous tumor lysate-pulsed dendritic cell vaccination.

The repertoire was sequenced with immunoSEQ multiplex PCR; TCRdb's copy has only in-frame clones and lacks some. This table has around 90,000 clones, about 79% appearing once. The CDR3 extends over 14 amino acids. CDR1 is MGHDK, CDR2 SYGVNS, per germline. V was pared by 1 base and J by 2 bases, with 6 bases between. Here the sequenced sample was blood, taken before dendritic cell vaccination. The sequence derives from a human donor with glioblastoma. The rearrangement uses TRBV25-1 and TRBJ1-5; D gene uncertain. Here the CDR3 reads CASSELQGNQPQHF. CDR3 bases: TGTGCCAGCAGTGAATTGCAGGGCAATCAGCCCCAGCATTTT. Full variable domain (outside the CDR3, taken from reference TRBV25-1 and TRBJ1-5): EADIYQTPRYLVIGTGKKITLECSQTMGHDKMYWYQQDPGMELHLIHYSYGVNSTEKGDLSSESTVSRIRTEHFPLTLESARPSHTSQYLCASSELQGNQPQHFGDGTRLSIL.